The 30 T cell receptor beta chains below come from one sample, sequenced in a study of identical twins. TCRdb re-analysed the 5' RACE reads in MiXCR, keeping a single row per CDR3 protein. The sample lists nearly 900,000 distinct CDR3 sequences; roughly 12% were seen once. The same data also contributed to another study, on yellow fever vaccine responses in identical twins.

Sequenced input: PBMCs. The receptors were sampled from a woman aged 18-35 years in good health.

This clonotype was seen only a few times. This CDR3 reads CASSLYGTPTETQYF. The DNA for the CDR3 is TGTGCCAGCAGCCTATACGGGACACCGACGGAGACCCAGTACTTC. The V and J genes are TRBV3-1 and TRBJ2-5; possibly TRBD1 for D (6 bases). V gave up 4 bases and J gave up 5 bases, with 17 bases separating them. Germline CDR1 and CDR2: LGHDT and YNNKEL (reference sequence). The CDR3 spans 15 residues.

This clonotype was recorded a few times. V usage is TRBV6-1 and J usage is TRBJ2-3; D unclear. Germline lookup yields CDR1 MNHNS and CDR2 SASEGT. This CDR3 has 15 amino acids. V shed 0 bases and J shed 5 bases, with 12 bases lying between them. CDR3 DNA: TGTGCCAGCAGTGAAGCGGGGTTGGGGATAGATACGCAGTATTTT. Amino acids: CASSEAGLGIDTQYF.

The V call is TRBV6-1, the J call TRBJ2-1; a weak D match, TRBD2 (5 bases). V lost 6 bases and J lost 7, with 16 bases in between. The CDR3 loop spans 14 amino acids. Germline V gene data show CDR1 as MNHNS and CDR2 as SASEGT. CDR3 loop: CASSPVGRRNEQFF. The CDR3 coding sequence is TGTGCCAGCAGCCCGGTCGGACGGAGGAATGAGCAGTTCTTC.

The chain joins TRBV7-2 to TRBJ2-3, with 14 bases that match TRBD2. CDR1 SGHTA and CDR2 FQGNSA come from the germline V gene. With 0 bases clipped from V and 2 bases from J, the junction kept 4 bases outside the gene matches. This CDR3 is 18 amino acids long. CDR3 nucleotide sequence: TGTGCCAGCAGCTTAGCTTGGACTAGCGGGGGGTCCACAGATACGCAGTATTTT. Its protein is CASSLAWTSGGSTDTQYF.

This chain uses TRBV5-1 with TRBJ2-5; D not resolved. The CDR3 sequence is 13 residues long. V lost 4 bases, J lost 6 bases, and 13 bases lay in between. CDR1 SGHRS and CDR2 YFSETQ come from the germline V gene. DNA for the CDR3: TGCGCCAGCAGCCCTGCCGGTGGAAAGACCCAGTACTTC. Protein product: CASSPAGGKTQYF.

At least ten counts were recorded for this clonotype. The CDR3 DNA is TGTGCCAGCAGCTCGTCGGACCAAGAGACCCAGTACTTC. It translates to CASSSSDQETQYF. This chain uses TRBV5-4 with TRBJ2-5, with D unclear. This CDR3 spans 13 amino acids. Deletions cut 3 bases from V and 0 bases from J, with 6 bases between. CDR1 is SGHNT and CDR2 is YYREEE in the germline V gene (reference sequence). Full variable domain (remainder filled in from reference TRBV5-4 and TRBJ2-5): ETGVTQSPTHLIKTRGQQVTLRCSSQSGHNTVSWYQQALGQGPQFIFQYYREEENGRGNFPPRFSGLQFPNYSSELNVNALELDDSALYLCASSSSDQETQYFGPGTRLLVL.

This clonotype was seen ten or more times. The chain carries TRBV20-1 and TRBJ1-1, with TRBD1 matching 7 bases. The CDR3 runs to 14 residues. CDR1 DFQATT and CDR2 SNEGSKA come from the germline V gene (reference sequence). Losses at the gene ends were 3 bases for V and 0 bases for J; bases not matched to a gene: 4. The CDR3 sequence: CSASTGEMNTEAFF. The CDR3 bases are TGCAGTGCTAGCACAGGGGAAATGAACACTGAAGCTTTCTTT.

This clonotype was detected ten times or more. J is TRBJ2-7 and V is TRBV4-1, with 8 bases that match TRBD1. CDR1 and CDR2 from the germline V gene are MGHRA and YSYEKL. This CDR3 has 15 residues. V shed 1 base, J shed 4 bases, and the junction held 6 bases outside the gene matches. The CDR3 nucleotides are TGCGCCAGCAGCCAAGCCCAGGGGGCTATGTACGAGCAGTACTTC. It encodes CASSQAQGAMYEQYF.

This chain links TRBV20-1 with TRBJ2-1, with 7 bases fitting TRBD1. This CDR3 comprises 15 residues. Germline V lookup: CDR1 DFQATT, CDR2 SNEGSKA (reference sequence). Trimming at V came to 5 bases and at J to 3 bases, leaving 10 bases not matched to a gene. The CDR3 sequence is CSAYDPGQSYNEQFF. The CDR3, as DNA: TGCAGTGCTTATGATCCGGGACAGAGCTACAATGAGCAGTTCTTC.

This clonotype has just a few counts. The rearrangement links TRBV4-1 to TRBJ2-1; D remains unclear. The V end was cut by 0 bases, the J end by 11 bases, with 5 bases between. Germline lookup yields CDR1 MGHRA and CDR2 YSYEKL. The CDR3 is 11 amino acids. CDR3 loop: CASSQEGKQFF. CDR3 DNA: TGCGCCAGCAGCCAAGAAGGGAAGCAGTTCTTC.

The gene calls are TRBV15 and TRBJ1-6, with D unclear. The CDR3 has 14 residues. Trimming removed 3 bases at V and 11 bases at J, with 14 bases between. Germline V gene data show CDR1 as LNHNV and CDR2 as YYDKDF (reference sequence). CDR3 protein: CATSRKGRAAPLHF. The DNA for the CDR3 is TGTGCCACCAGCAGGAAGGGCCGGGCGGCACCCCTCCACTTT. Looking up the rest from reference TRBV15 and TRBJ1-6 gives the full variable domain: DAMVIQNPRYQVTQFGKPVTLSCSQTLNHNVMYWYQQKSSQAPKLLFHYYDKDFNNEADTPDNFQSRRPNTSFCFLDIRSPGLGDTAMYLCATSRKGRAAPLHFGNGTRLTVT.

This clonotype occurred a few times. The chain has TRBV13 and TRBJ2-7, with a tentative D call TRBD2 (5 bases). The CDR3 runs 16 residues. The V end lost 3 bases, the J end lost 0 bases, and 15 bases lay between the germline ends. Germline values: CDR1 PRHDT, CDR2 FYEKMQ (reference sequence). DNA of the CDR3: TGTGCCAGCAGCTTTATAAGCGGAAAAAGCTCCTACGAGCAGTACTTC. This sequence encodes CASSFISGKSSYEQYF.

The chain combines TRBV4-1 with TRBJ1-1; D call uncertain. The ends were cut back, 1 base at V and 7 bases at J, with 16 bases in the middle. CDR1 MGHRA and CDR2 YSYEKL come from the germline V gene. The CDR3 is 15 residues long. The CDR3 here is CASSQGPLVEGEAFF. Written as DNA, the CDR3 is TGCGCCAGCAGCCAAGGGCCGTTGGTGGAGGGTGAAGCTTTCTTT.

A few counts support this clonotype. V is TRBV12-3 or TRBV12-4 and J is TRBJ2-7; weak D call: TRBD1 (6 bases). Deletions cut 4 bases from V and 2 bases from J, with 12 bases between. The CDR3 consists of 14 residues. The CDR3 loop reads CASSSQGWAYEQYF. CDR3 DNA: TGTGCCAGCAGTTCACAGGGATGGGCCTACGAGCAGTACTTC.

This clonotype was observed at least ten times. The CDR3 sequence: CASSVGLAGNEQFF. The CDR3 bases are TGTGCCAGCAGTGTGGGACTAGCAGGCAATGAGCAGTTCTTC. The rearrangement links TRBV2 to TRBJ2-1; 9 positions match TRBD2. This CDR3 has 14 amino acids. V gave up 4 bases and J gave up 6 bases; unmatched junction bases: 4. The germline CDR1 and CDR2 sequences are SNHLY and FYNNEI.

The chain uses TRBV5-1 and TRBJ2-7, with TRBD1 identical over 9 bases. Germline CDR1 reads SGHRS; CDR2 reads YFSETQ. This CDR3 contains 14 residues. J lost 3 bases, V lost 3 bases, and 4 bases had no gene match. The CDR3 sequence is CASSYGTGSYEQYF. CDR3 nucleotides: TGCGCCAGCAGCTACGGGACAGGGAGCTACGAGCAGTACTTC.

A few counts support this clonotype. The chain recombines TRBV12-5 with TRBJ2-3; D is perhaps TRBD2 (6 bases). Germline V gives CDR1 LGHNT, CDR2 FRNRAP. This CDR3 region has 14 residues. V gave up 3 bases and J gave up 5 bases, with 12 bases separating them. CDR3 nucleotides: TGTGCTAGTGGTTTCGGGACTGCTCAAGATACGCAGTATTTT. It codes for CASGFGTAQDTQYF.

This clonotype was counted only a few times. The V and J genes are TRBV11-2 and TRBJ2-1; D gene unclear. The CDR3 is 18 residues long. V was clipped by 1 base and J by 7 bases, with 23 bases between them. CDR1 and CDR2 from the germline V gene are SGHAT and FQNNGV. As DNA, the CDR3 is TGTGCCAGCAGCTTAGTTTCTCCCCGCGACGCCCGAGAGAATGAGCAGTTCTTC. This gives the protein CASSLVSPRDARENEQFF.

This clonotype appeared a few times. The rearrangement links TRBV7-9 to TRBJ2-4, with D tentatively TRBD1 or TRBD2 (5 bases each). Trimming stripped 0 bases from V and 7 bases from J, with 10 bases between. CDR1 is SEHNR and CDR2 is FQNEAQ in the germline V gene (reference sequence). This CDR3 has 14 residues. CDR3 residues: CASSLAGVRNIQYF. The CDR3 region has the DNA TGTGCCAGCAGCTTAGCGGGGGTCCGGAACATTCAGTACTTC.

V gene TRBV12-3 or TRBV12-4 combines with J gene TRBJ1-6, with 7 bases identical to TRBD1. V lost 4 bases, J lost 7 bases, and 4 bases stayed unmatched. This CDR3 is 14 amino acids long. The CDR3 protein is CASSSPGQNSPLHF. The CDR3, as DNA: TGTGCCAGCAGTTCTCCGGGACAGAATTCACCCCTCCACTTT.

This clonotype has more than one count but fewer than ten. V usage is TRBV10-3 and J usage is TRBJ2-7, with D possibly TRBD1 on 6 matching bases. The CDR3 totals 13 residues. The V end was cut by 6 bases, the J end by 10 bases, with 19 bases between. Germline V lookup: CDR1 ENHRY, CDR2 SYGVKD. CDR3 nucleotides: TGTGCCATCAGAGAAAATACAGGGTGGGGACAGTACTTC. Amino acid sequence: CAIRENTGWGQYF.

V gene TRBV7-9 combines with J gene TRBJ2-3; D is unresolved. CDR1 SEHNR and CDR2 FQNEAQ come from the germline V gene (reference sequence). This CDR3 has 15 amino acids. V lost 5 bases and J 2 bases, leaving 14 bases between the germline ends. In DNA form, the CDR3 reads TGTGCCAGCAGCCAGGTTGTGGGGTTCACAGATACGCAGTATTTT. It codes for CASSQVVGFTDTQYF. Complete variable domain (other parts from reference TRBV7-9 and TRBJ2-3): DTGVSQNPRHKITKRGQNVTFRCDPISEHNRLYWYRQTLGQGPEFLTYFQNEAQLEKSRLLSDRFSAERPKGSFSTLEIQRTEQGDSAMYLCASSQVVGFTDTQYFGPGTRLTVL.

This clonotype was seen a handful of times. The chain combines TRBV12-2 with TRBJ2-1; TRBD2 is taken as the D call from the table, unchecked against the DNA. TRBV12-2 is a pseudogene segment. This CDR3 is built from 15 residues. The DNA of the CDR3 is TGTGCAAGTCGCTTAGGCGGGAGAAACAACAATGAGCAGTTCTTC. Amino acids: CASRLGGRNNNEQFF.

This clonotype was seen only a few times. CDR3: CSASGLGTGELFF. CDR3 nucleotides: TGCAGTGCTTCGGGACTGGGAACCGGGGAGCTGTTTTTT. V usage is TRBV20-1 and J usage is TRBJ2-2, with D maybe TRBD2 (6 bases). Germline CDR1 is DFQATT and CDR2 is SNEGSKA (reference sequence). CDR3 length: 13 residues. The germline V and J ends were trimmed by 5 bases and 5 bases, with 12 bases remaining between them.

The sample holds a few counts of this clonotype. The V gene is TRBV20-1, the J gene TRBJ2-1; D unresolved. The ends were cut back, 5 bases at V and 10 bases at J, with 9 bases in the middle. Looked up from germline, CDR1 is DFQATT and CDR2 is SNEGSKA (reference sequence). This CDR3 contains 10 residues. In DNA, the CDR3 is TGCAGTGCTTCCCCGCGGGAGCAGTTCTTC. Amino acids: CSASPREQFF.

This clonotype was recorded many times. The CDR3 is CSAQLGLAGVVETQYF. In nucleotides, the CDR3 is TGCAGTGCCCAGCTAGGACTAGCGGGAGTAGTGGAGACCCAGTACTTC. The V gene is TRBV20-1, the J gene TRBJ2-5, with 13 bases lining up with TRBD2. The CDR3 covers 16 residues. V gave up 6 bases and J gave up 5 bases; unmatched junction bases: 12. In germline, CDR1 is DFQATT, CDR2 SNEGSKA (reference sequence).

The CDR3 protein is CASSPVGLAGGDEQFF. The CDR3 bases are TGTGCCAGCAGTCCCGTGGGACTAGCGGGAGGAGATGAGCAGTTCTTC. The chain recombines TRBV12-3 or TRBV12-4 with TRBJ2-1; TRBD2 matches 15 bases. V was clipped by 5 bases and J by 8 bases; unmatched bases: 7. The CDR3 is made up of 16 amino acids.

The sample holds a few counts of this clonotype. The chain couples TRBV4-2 to TRBJ2-1; D remains unclear. V was clipped by 1 base and J by 0 bases, with 10 bases between them. The CDR3 extends over 16 amino acids. The germline V gene encodes CDR1 LGHNA and CDR2 YNFKEQ. The chain's CDR3 is CASSQGVAHSYNEQFF. CDR3 coding DNA: TGTGCCAGCAGCCAAGGTGTAGCACACTCCTACAATGAGCAGTTCTTC.

There are a few counts of this clonotype. This chain joins TRBV5-5 and TRBJ2-1; the D gene is possibly TRBD2 (6 bases). The CDR3 is made up of 15 amino acids. In germline, CDR1 is SGHKS, CDR2 YYEKEE (reference sequence). V was shortened by 3 bases and J by 8 bases, with 18 bases between the two germline ends. The chain's CDR3 is CASSSYAQRADEQFF. The CDR3 nucleotides are TGTGCCAGCAGCTCCTACGCGCAGCGGGCGGATGAGCAGTTCTTC.

This clonotype was recorded at least ten times. The chain uses TRBV29-1 and TRBJ2-1; 10 bases are a match to TRBD2. The V gene end was trimmed by 3 bases and the J gene end by 5 bases; junction bases not matched to a gene: 4. The germline V gene encodes CDR1 SQVTM and CDR2 ANQGSEA. This CDR3 has 14 residues. In nucleotides, the CDR3 is TGCAGCGTTGACTCTAGCGGGAGTAACAATGAGCAGTTCTTC. Translated, it gives CSVDSSGSNNEQFF.